Below are 24 T cell receptor beta chains sequenced from a single sample in a study of blood T cell repertoires in COVID-19. The data were produced by immunoSEQ multiplex PCR, yet TCRdb's version contains in-frame clones alone and is incomplete. The table lists some 150,000 clones, approximately 80% of them singletons. Sequenced material: peripheral blood. These TCRs come from a human donor in a cohort sampled during active COVID-19.

The rearrangement links TRBV29-1 to TRBJ2-7; a weak D match, TRBD2 (6 bases). The germline CDR1 and CDR2 sequences are SQVTM and ANQGSEA. V gave up 6 bases and J gave up 5 bases, with 14 bases separating them. The CDR3 is 12 amino acids. CDR3 sequence: CSVGGMANEQYF. The CDR3 bases are TGCAGCGTCGGCGGGATGGCGAACGAGCAGTACTTC.

J is TRBJ1-1 and V is TRBV5-6; no clear D gene. CDR3 length equals 15 residues. Germline V gene data show CDR1 as SGHDT and CDR2 as YYEEEE. Trimming removed 3 bases at V and 4 bases at J, with 16 bases between. CDR3 residues: CASSSETGSGTEAFF. The CDR3, as DNA: TGTGCCAGCAGCTCGGAGACGGGGTCGGGCACTGAAGCTTTCTTT.

In this sample, this clone turned up a few times. The rearrangement links TRBV7-6 to TRBJ2-2; 14 bases are shared with TRBD2. In germline, CDR1 is SGHVS, CDR2 FNYEAQ. This CDR3 comprises 18 residues. J was trimmed by 7 bases and V by 5 bases; bases with no gene match: 12. CDR3 residues: CASSPRGTSGRVVGELFF. The CDR3 DNA follows: TGTGCCAGCAGCCCTAGGGGGACTAGCGGGAGAGTCGTCGGGGAGCTGTTTTTT.

In DNA, the CDR3 is TGTGCCAGCAGCTTGAATTCAGAATTTTATCAGCCCCAGCATTTT. The encoded protein is CASSLNSEFYQPQHF. V and J are TRBV5-6 and TRBJ1-5; D is ambiguous. Trimming took off 1 base at V and 5 bases at J, with 13 bases between the two ends. Germline lookup yields CDR1 SGHDT and CDR2 YYEEEE. The CDR3 is 15 amino acids.

The rearrangement links TRBV29-1 to TRBJ2-1; D not certain. V was cut by 6 bases and J by 3 bases, with 3 bases left in between. This CDR3 comprises 10 residues. Germline CDR1 and CDR2: SQVTM and ANQGSEA. CDR3 nucleotide sequence: TGCAGCGTCGGCTACAATGAGCAGTTCTTC. This codes for CSVGYNEQFF.

This sequence joins TRBV11-2 and TRBJ2-1; TRBD2 agrees at 8 bases. Germline CDR1 is SGHAT and CDR2 is FQNNGV. J lost 9 bases, V lost 4 bases, and 14 bases had no gene match. The CDR3 consists of 16 residues. The CDR3 coding sequence is TGTGCCAGCAGCTCCCCTTGGCGGGAGGTGGGTGGTGAGCAGTTCTTC. This gives the protein CASSSPWREVGGEQFF.

The rearrangement uses TRBV18 and TRBJ1-5; D not certain. CDR3 length equals 13 residues. CDR1 is KGHSH and CDR2 is LQKENI in the germline V gene. The V end lost 4 bases, the J end lost 5 bases, and 9 bases lay between the germline ends. The CDR3 bases are TGTGCCAGCTCACTGGAGAGGGATCAGCCCCAGCATTTT. Translating it yields CASSLERDQPQHF.

This clone has only one observation. The chain joins TRBV2 to TRBJ1-2; 8 bases fit TRBD1. V shed 6 bases and J 8 bases; nucleotides not matched to a gene: 5. CDR1 is SNHLY, CDR2 FYNNEI, per germline. The length of the CDR3 is 12 residues. The CDR3 reads CASSSGQGGYTF. In DNA form, the CDR3 reads TGTGCCAGCAGCTCCGGACAGGGCGGCTACACCTTC.

V is TRBV29-1 and J is TRBJ1-1; TRBD1 aligns across 9 bases. Germline CDR1 is SQVTM and CDR2 is ANQGSEA. This CDR3 is 20 amino acids long. The J segment lost 1 base and the V segment lost 4 bases, leaving 22 bases of the junction unmatched. The CDR3 spells CSVGTGTGTNVKRWNTEAFF. DNA of the CDR3: TGCAGCGTTGGGACCGGGACAGGGACCAACGTAAAGCGCTGGAACACTGAAGCTTTCTTT.

V gene TRBV12-3 or TRBV12-4 combines with J gene TRBJ2-3; no firm D call. CDR3 length equals 13 residues. V was cut by 8 bases and J by 2 bases, with 11 bases left in between. The CDR3 region has the DNA TGTGCCAGCCGCGGCACGACCACAGATACGCAGTATTTT. Translated: CASRGTTTDTQYF.

The V gene is TRBV7-2, the J gene TRBJ2-3; 9 nucleotides agree with TRBD2. CDR1 is SGHTA and CDR2 is FQGNSA in the germline V gene. V shed 5 bases and J 5 bases; nucleotides not matched to a gene: 5. This CDR3 contains 14 residues. The CDR3 DNA reads TGTGCCAGCAGCACGGCGGGAGGGGGAGATACGCAGTATTTT. Encoded protein: CASSTAGGGDTQYF. Based on the CDR3 plus reference TRBV7-2 and TRBJ2-3, the full variable domain is GAGVSQSPSNKVTEKGKDVELRCDPISGHTALYWYRQSLGQGLEFLIYFQGNSAPDKSGLPSDRFSAERTGGSVSTLTIQRTQQEDSAVYLCASSTAGGGDTQYFGPGTRLTVL.

V usage is TRBV6-5 and J usage is TRBJ2-3; D not certain. The CDR3 runs 15 residues. The germline V and J ends were trimmed by 5 bases and 0 bases, with 12 bases remaining between them. CDR1 is MNHEY, CDR2 SVGAGI, per germline. The CDR3 nucleotides read TGTGCCAGCAGTCCAGGTCGCAGTAGCACAGATACGCAGTATTTT. It translates to CASSPGRSSTDTQYF.

The J gene is TRBJ1-2, the V gene TRBV4-1, with a possible D match to TRBD1 (6 bases). V was clipped by 2 bases and J by 8 bases, with 18 bases between them. Germline values: CDR1 MGHRA, CDR2 YSYEKL. The CDR3 is 15 amino acids. CDR3 amino acids: CASSQMQGISNGYTF. The DNA of the CDR3 is TGCGCCAGCAGCCAAATGCAGGGGATATCCAACGGCTACACCTTC.

CDR3 sequence: CASSLSTVGREGEAFF. The CDR3 coding sequence is TGTGCCAGCAGTTTATCTACGGTGGGCAGGGAGGGTGAAGCTTTCTTT. The gene calls are TRBV28 and TRBJ1-1; the D gene is possibly TRBD1 (5 bases). Germline values: CDR1 MDHEN, CDR2 SYDVKM. CDR3 length: 16 amino acids. The ends were cut back, 1 base at V and 7 bases at J, with 19 bases in the middle.

V and J are TRBV7-2 and TRBJ1-5, with D unclear. The CDR3 is 16 residues long. Trimming pared 4 bases from V and 0 bases from J, leaving 13 bases between. Germline lookup yields CDR1 SGHTA and CDR2 FQGNSA. CDR3 amino acids: CASSSIERSSNQPQHF. The CDR3 DNA is TGTGCCAGCAGCTCCATAGAGCGTAGTAGCAATCAGCCCCAGCATTTT.

The rearrangement links TRBV19 to TRBJ2-1; TRBD2 aligns across 8 bases. Germline V lookup: CDR1 LNHDA, CDR2 SQIVND (reference sequence). V gave up 0 bases and J gave up 10 bases; unmatched junction bases: 8. This CDR3 is built from 15 residues. The CDR3 DNA reads TGTGCCAGTAGTATAGAAGGGACTAGTCACCAAGAGCAGTTCTTC. Protein product: CASSIEGTSHQEQFF.

V is TRBV27 and J is TRBJ2-7; D remains unclear. V dropped 6 bases and J dropped 7 bases, with 22 bases sitting between them. The CDR3 is 15 residues long. Germline V CDR1 and CDR2: MNHEY, SMNVEV (reference sequence). The CDR3 DNA reads TGTGCCAGCAGCTCACCACGGAGTGTCCGGTGGGAGCAGTACTTC. It is translated as CASSSPRSVRWEQYF.

Only one count was recorded for this clone. The chain combines TRBV10-3 with TRBJ2-7; 8 bases fit TRBD2. CDR1 is ENHRY and CDR2 is SYGVKD in the germline V gene. This CDR3 region has 14 residues. V lost 3 bases, J lost 2 bases, and 3 bases stayed unmatched. The CDR3 sequence: CAISEVAGPYEQYF. DNA for the CDR3: TGTGCCATCAGTGAAGTAGCGGGGCCCTACGAGCAGTACTTC.

The chain recombines TRBV11-1 with TRBJ2-3, with D possibly matching TRBD1 (6 bases). Germline lookup yields CDR1 SGHAT and CDR2 FQDESV (reference sequence). With 1 base removed from V and 7 bases from J, the gap between germline ends came to 12 bases. There are 14 residues in the CDR3. The CDR3 loop is CASSLELDRNTQYF. As DNA, the CDR3 is TGTGCCAGCAGCTTAGAGTTGGACAGAAATACGCAGTATTTT.

The CDR3, as DNA: TGCAGCGTTTCCTCTTGGCCAGATACGCAGTATTTT. It specifies CSVSSWPDTQYF. V usage is TRBV29-1 and J usage is TRBJ2-3; no clear D gene. Trimming stripped 5 bases from V and 4 bases from J, with 10 bases between. This CDR3 has 12 amino acids. Germline V CDR1 and CDR2: SQVTM, ANQGSEA.

V usage is TRBV7-8 and J usage is TRBJ2-7, with 8 bases identical to TRBD1. The V gene end was trimmed by 5 bases and the J gene end by 1 base; junction bases not matched to a gene: 4. This CDR3 has 14 residues. Germline-derived CDR1 and CDR2 are SGHVS and FQNEAQ. In nucleotides, the CDR3 is TGTGCCAGCAGCCCTGACAGGGGATCCTACGAGCAGTACTTC. It translates to CASSPDRGSYEQYF.

A word on this clone: Other DNA sequences of this sample code for an identical CDR3. The genes are TRBV19 and TRBJ1-5, with unresolved D. Looked up from germline, CDR1 is LNHDA and CDR2 is SQIVND (reference sequence). The CDR3 totals 12 residues. V shed 5 bases and J shed 7 bases, with 9 bases lying between them. CDR3 sequence: CASSLLRQPQHF. The CDR3 DNA sequence: TGTGCCAGTAGTCTTCTCAGACAGCCCCAGCATTTT.

This chain joins TRBV5-1 and TRBJ2-2, with 12 nucleotides matching TRBD2. V gave up 4 bases and J gave up 5 bases; unmatched junction bases: 9. CDR1 and CDR2 from the germline V gene are SGHRS and YFSETQ. The CDR3 totals 17 residues. The CDR3 here is CASSPLAGGPVTGELFF. The DNA of the CDR3 is TGCGCCAGCAGCCCCCTAGCGGGAGGGCCAGTGACCGGGGAGCTGTTTTTT.

The CDR3: CASSSRGSGSYNEQFF. For the CDR3, the DNA is TGTGCCAGCAGCTCGAGGGGGAGCGGGAGTTACAATGAGCAGTTCTTC. The genes are TRBV5-4 and TRBJ2-1, with 8 bases fitting TRBD2. J lost 4 bases, V lost 3 bases, and 9 bases had no gene match. Germline V gives CDR1 SGHNT, CDR2 YYREEE (reference sequence). CDR3 length: 16 residues.